This T cell receptor beta chain was sequenced during a study of response to subunit inactivated influenza vaccine. The CDR3 has 15 residues. Germline CDR1 reads MNHEY; CDR2 reads SMNVEV (reference sequence). The J segment lost 6 bases and the V segment lost 2 bases, leaving 6 bases of the junction unmatched. This clonotype was recorded a few times. MiXCR was run by TCRdb on the RT-PCR reads, yielding one entry per CDR3 protein. The table has approximately 160,000 distinct CDR3 sequences, about 10% seen once; the top ten hold about 40%. The starting material was CD8+ T cells sorted from PBMCs, obtained less than 30 months after vaccination. The clonotype originates from a man between 45 and 75 years old who received an inactivated influenza vaccine. The rearrangement links TRBV27 to TRBJ2-7, with TRBD2 matching over 11 bases. The CDR3 nucleotides are TGTGCCAGCAGTTTAATCGGGACTAGCGGTTTCGAGCAGTACTTC. Encoded protein: CASSLIGTSGFEQYF.